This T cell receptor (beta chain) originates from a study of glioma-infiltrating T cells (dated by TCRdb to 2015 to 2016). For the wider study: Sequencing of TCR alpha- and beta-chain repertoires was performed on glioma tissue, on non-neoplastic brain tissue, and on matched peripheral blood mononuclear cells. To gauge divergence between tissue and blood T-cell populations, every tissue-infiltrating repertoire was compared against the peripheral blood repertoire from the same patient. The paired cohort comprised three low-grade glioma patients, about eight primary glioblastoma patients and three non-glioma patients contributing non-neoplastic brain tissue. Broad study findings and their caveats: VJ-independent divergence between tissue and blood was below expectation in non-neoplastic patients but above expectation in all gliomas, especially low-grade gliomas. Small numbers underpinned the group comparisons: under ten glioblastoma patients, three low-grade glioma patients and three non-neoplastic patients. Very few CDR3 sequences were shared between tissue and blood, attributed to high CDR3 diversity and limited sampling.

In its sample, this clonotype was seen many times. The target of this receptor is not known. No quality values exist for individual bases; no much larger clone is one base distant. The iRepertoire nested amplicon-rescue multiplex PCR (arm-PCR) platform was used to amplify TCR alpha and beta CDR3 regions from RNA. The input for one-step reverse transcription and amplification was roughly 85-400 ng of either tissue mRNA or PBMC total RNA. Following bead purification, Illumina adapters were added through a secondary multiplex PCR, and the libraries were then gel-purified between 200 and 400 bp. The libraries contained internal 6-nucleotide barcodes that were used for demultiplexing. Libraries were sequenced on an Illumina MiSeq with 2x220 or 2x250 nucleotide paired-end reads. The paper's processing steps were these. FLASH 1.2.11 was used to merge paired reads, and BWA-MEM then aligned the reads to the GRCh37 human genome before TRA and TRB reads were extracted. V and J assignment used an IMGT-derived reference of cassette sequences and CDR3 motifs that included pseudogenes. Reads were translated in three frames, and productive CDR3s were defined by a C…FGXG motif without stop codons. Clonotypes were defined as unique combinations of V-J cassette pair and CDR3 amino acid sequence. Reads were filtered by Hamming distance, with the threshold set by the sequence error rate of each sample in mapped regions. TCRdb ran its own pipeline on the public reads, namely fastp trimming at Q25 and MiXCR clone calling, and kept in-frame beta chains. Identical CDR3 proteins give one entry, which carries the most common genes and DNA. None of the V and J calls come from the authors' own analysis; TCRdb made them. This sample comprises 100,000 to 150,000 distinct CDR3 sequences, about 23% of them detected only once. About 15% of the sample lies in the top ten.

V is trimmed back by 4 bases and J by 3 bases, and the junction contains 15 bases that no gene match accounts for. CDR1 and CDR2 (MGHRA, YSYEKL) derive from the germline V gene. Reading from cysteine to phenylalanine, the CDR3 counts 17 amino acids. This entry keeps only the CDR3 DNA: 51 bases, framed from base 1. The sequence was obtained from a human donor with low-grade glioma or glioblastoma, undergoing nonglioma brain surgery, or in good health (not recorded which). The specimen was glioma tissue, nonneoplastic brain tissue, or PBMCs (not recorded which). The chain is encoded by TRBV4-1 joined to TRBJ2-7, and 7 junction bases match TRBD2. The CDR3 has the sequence CASSRTRRLAGDYEQYF. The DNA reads TGCGCCAGCAGCCGGACAAGAAGATTAGCGGGCGACTACGAGCAGTACTTC.